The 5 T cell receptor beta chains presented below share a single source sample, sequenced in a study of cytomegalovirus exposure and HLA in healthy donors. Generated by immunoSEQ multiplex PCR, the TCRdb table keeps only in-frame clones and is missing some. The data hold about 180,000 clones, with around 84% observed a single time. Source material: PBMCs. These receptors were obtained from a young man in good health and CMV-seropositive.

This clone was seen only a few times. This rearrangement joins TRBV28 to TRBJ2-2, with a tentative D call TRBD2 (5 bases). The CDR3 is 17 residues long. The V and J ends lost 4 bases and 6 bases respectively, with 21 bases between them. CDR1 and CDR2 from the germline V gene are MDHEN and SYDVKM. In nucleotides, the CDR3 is TGTGCCAGCAGTTCTCTCTTCGCTACGGGGTTGGCCGGGGAGCTGTTTTTT. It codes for CASSSLFATGLAGELFF. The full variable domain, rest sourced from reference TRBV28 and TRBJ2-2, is DVKVTQSSRYLVKRTGEKVFLECVQDMDHENMFWYRQDPGLGLRLIYFSYDVKMKEKGDIPEGYSVSREKKERFSLILESASTNQTSMYLCASSSLFATGLAGELFFGEGSRLTVL.

The DNA of the CDR3 is TGTGCCTGGAGTGACCAGGGGCAATCACCCCTCCACTTT. Translating it yields CAWSDQGQSPLHF. The chain joins TRBV30 to TRBJ1-6; weak D call: TRBD1 (6 bases). V lost 1 base and J lost 10, with 11 bases in between. The CDR3 covers 13 residues. The germline V gene encodes CDR1 GTSNPN and CDR2 SVGIG (reference sequence).

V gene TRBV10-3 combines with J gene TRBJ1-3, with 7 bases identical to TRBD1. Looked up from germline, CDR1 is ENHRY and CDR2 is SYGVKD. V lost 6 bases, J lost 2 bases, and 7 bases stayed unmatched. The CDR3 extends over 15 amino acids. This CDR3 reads CAIRDDRDPGNTIYF. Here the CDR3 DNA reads TGTGCCATCAGGGATGACAGGGACCCTGGAAACACCATATATTTT.

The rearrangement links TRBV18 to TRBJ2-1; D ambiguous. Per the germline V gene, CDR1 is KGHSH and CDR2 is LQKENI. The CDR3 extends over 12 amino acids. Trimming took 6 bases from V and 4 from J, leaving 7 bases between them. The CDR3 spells CASSTSYNEQFF. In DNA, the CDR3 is TGTGCCAGCTCTACAAGTTACAATGAGCAGTTCTTC. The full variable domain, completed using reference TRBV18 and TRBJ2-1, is NAGVMQNPRHLVRRRGQEARLRCSPMKGHSHVYWYRQLPEEGLKFMVYLQKENIIDESGMPKERFSAEFPKEGPSILRIQQVVRGDSAAYFCASSTSYNEQFFGPGTRLTVL.

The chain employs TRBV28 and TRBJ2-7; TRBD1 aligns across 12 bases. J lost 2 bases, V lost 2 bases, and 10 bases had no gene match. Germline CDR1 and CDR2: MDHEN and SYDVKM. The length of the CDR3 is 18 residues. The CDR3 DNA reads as TGTGCCAGCAGTTTAGACCCAAGTGGGACAGGGGGCCCCTACGAGCAGTACTTC. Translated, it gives CASSLDPSGTGGPYEQYF.